The T cell receptor beta chain described here comes from a study of control samples from healthy donors and cancer patients. By share of the sample, this clone is large. Sequencing was performed with immunoSEQ multiplex PCR; in TCRdb, only in-frame clones are kept and a portion is missing. This sample has roughly 130,000 clones, with approximately 92% found just once. The V segment lost 0 bases and the J segment 8 bases; nucleotides outside the gene matches: 9. The CDR3 spans 15 residues. Germline assignment: CDR1 MGHRA and CDR2 YSYEKL. Sequencing was carried out using blood. This clonotype was sampled from a man between 18 and 29 years old in good health. This chain connects TRBV4-1 to TRBJ1-2; 7 bases fit TRBD1. The DNA of the CDR3 is TGCGCCAGCAGCCAAGAAGAGACAGGGTTAGCAGGCTACACCTTC. Translating it yields CASSQEETGLAGYTF.